The sequence of this T cell receptor beta chain was determined in a study of cytotoxic CD8 clonotypes in ibrutinib-treated CLL. On the study more broadly: Across the patients, 11 were relapsed/refractory, roughly 14 treatment-naive and 17 to 18 IGHV unmutated. Average yields of approximately 260,000 productive templates and 100,000 or so productive rearrangements characterized the samples. The study's findings and limits: Public clonotypes, rarely seen, contracted or held steady on treatment. Baseline clonality was higher than in age-matched healthy donors and moved in step with circulating CD8+ T-cell counts.

For this clone: The antigen is unknown. The junction shows a germline mismatch at one end, possibly a read error.

Clones were sequenced by immunoSEQ multiplex PCR, and TCRdb holds only the in-frame ones, with some missing. The sample holds roughly 51,000 clones, about half seen once. Germline assignment: CDR1 SSHAT and CDR2 FNYEAQ (reference sequence). This CDR3 region has 13 residues. The sequence came from a human donor with chronic lymphocytic leukemia. The rearrangement links TRBV7-7 to TRBJ2-5, with D possibly being TRBD1 (5 bases). Sequencing was performed on PBMCs, taken after 12 months of ibrutinib treatment. For the CDR3, the DNA is TGTGCTAGCAGCTCCCAGGGTCGTGAGACCCAGTACTTC. This codes for CASSSQGRETQYF.